The 14 T cell receptor beta chains presented below share a single source sample, sequenced in a study of Ad26.COV2.S vaccination and SARS-CoV-2 variants. TCRdb keeps only in-frame clones here, not all; method: immunoSEQ multiplex PCR. Of hundreds of thousands of clones in the sample, about 92% were seen once. This sample comprised peripheral blood, obtained after recovery from COVID-19. The receptors originated from a human donor who had recovered from COVID-19.

The chain recombines TRBV6-2 or TRBV6-3 with TRBJ2-1; 10 nucleotides match TRBD2. The V gene's germline CDR1 is MNHEY and CDR2 SVGEGT. Unmatched junction bases numbered 5, after V lost 5 bases and J lost 4 bases. The CDR3 is made up of 15 amino acids. The CDR3 is CASSKGTSEYNEQFF. The CDR3 DNA reads as TGTGCCAGCAGTAAGGGGACTAGCGAGTACAATGAGCAGTTCTTC.

This clone occurred once. This rearrangement joins TRBV3-1 (or the pseudogene TRBV3-2) to TRBJ2-5; a weak D match, TRBD1 (6 bases). The CDR3 sequence is 14 residues long. Germline CDR1 reads LGHDT; CDR2 reads YNNKEL (reference sequence). Trimming removed 4 bases at V and 4 bases at J, with 13 bases between. The CDR3 sequence: CASSLNRVRETQYF. The CDR3, as DNA: TGTGCCAGCAGCCTAAACAGGGTAAGAGAGACCCAGTACTTC.

This clone has only one observation. The chain links TRBV11-3 to TRBJ1-6, with D unclear. Trimming removed 0 bases at V and 2 bases at J, with 23 bases between. Germline V gene lookup returns CDR1 SGHNT and CDR2 YENEEA. The CDR3 has 21 amino acids. The CDR3 DNA sequence: TGTGCCAGCAGCTTAGACTCCAGAGGGAGCTCCGTAAATCCCTATAATTCACCCCTCCACTTT. It translates to CASSLDSRGSSVNPYNSPLHF.

A note on this clone: Other DNA sequences in the sample encode the same CDR3. The J gene is TRBJ1-1, the V gene TRBV5-4; tentatively, D is TRBD1 (6 bases). Germline assignment: CDR1 SGHNT and CDR2 YYREEE (reference sequence). The CDR3 is 12 amino acids. The V end lost 7 bases, the J end lost 1 base, and 8 bases lay between the germline ends. CDR3 loop: CASSTGNTEAFF. Here the CDR3 DNA reads TGTGCCAGCTCGACAGGGAACACTGAAGCTTTCTTT.

Notes on this clone: The junction departs from germline at one end; a sequencing error may be responsible. The chain couples TRBV4-3 to TRBJ1-2; D is ambiguous. The CDR3 has 13 residues. Per the germline V gene, CDR1 is LGHNA and CDR2 is YSLEER. The chain's CDR3 is CASSQSLPDTTFF. The CDR3 nucleotides are TGCGCCAGCAGCCAAAGCCTTCCAGACACTACTTTCTTC.

The chain uses TRBV18 and TRBJ2-3; D is unclear. Germline values: CDR1 KGHSH, CDR2 LQKENI. The CDR3 loop spans 13 amino acids. Trimming stripped 0 bases from V and 4 bases from J, with 5 bases between. The CDR3 nucleotides read TGTGCCAGCTCACCACCGGCCTCAGATACGCAGTATTTT. Its protein product is CASSPPASDTQYF.

This sequence joins TRBV7-8 and TRBJ1-1; D perhaps matches TRBD1 (5 bases). The CDR3 is 14 residues long. Trimming shortened V by 3 bases and J by 4 bases, and 12 bases separated the two germline ends. Germline V gene data show CDR1 as SGHVS and CDR2 as FQNEAQ. CDR3: CASSFGTGVTEAFF. In nucleotides, the CDR3 is TGTGCCAGCAGCTTTGGGACGGGGGTCACTGAAGCTTTCTTT.

The count of this clone is one. This chain connects TRBV27 to TRBJ2-7; 8 bases are shared with TRBD2. CDR1 and CDR2 from the germline V gene are MNHEY and SMNVEV (reference sequence). The CDR3 is 13 residues long. V trimming: 8 bases; J trimming: 3 bases; junction bases outside the gene matches: 6. This CDR3 reads CASPGGGVYEQYF. DNA for the CDR3: TGTGCCAGCCCCGGGGGGGGCGTCTACGAGCAGTACTTC.

The chain couples TRBV12-3 or TRBV12-4 to TRBJ1-6; D unclear. The V end lost 8 bases, the J end lost 5 bases, and 7 bases lay between the germline ends. The CDR3 totals 12 residues. The CDR3 region is CASGRNNSPLHF. For the CDR3, the DNA is TGTGCCAGCGGACGTAATAATTCACCCCTCCACTTT.

This clone was recorded only once. The V gene is TRBV4-3, the J gene TRBJ2-3; D assignment may be TRBD1 or TRBD2 (5 bases each). The CDR3 consists of 15 residues. Germline CDR1 is LGHNA and CDR2 is YSLEER. V was pared by 1 base and J by 7 bases, with 15 bases between. The CDR3 DNA sequence: TGCGCCAGCAGCCAAGCGGGGCAGGGCGTCAATACGCAGTATTTT. Translated, it gives CASSQAGQGVNTQYF.

The V gene is TRBV27, the J gene TRBJ2-1; 12 positions agree with TRBD2. The J segment lost 7 bases and the V segment lost 2 bases, leaving 6 bases of the junction unmatched. CDR1 is MNHEY, CDR2 SMNVEV, per germline (reference sequence). The CDR3 contains 16 residues. CDR3 in amino acids: CASSLEASGGENEQFF. CDR3 nucleotide sequence: TGTGCCAGCAGTTTAGAGGCTAGCGGGGGGGAAAATGAGCAGTTCTTC.

The chain recombines TRBV5-1 with TRBJ2-2, with TRBD1 as a possible D gene (5 bases). Trimming took 2 bases from V and 8 from J, leaving 13 bases between them. This CDR3 is 14 amino acids long. CDR1 SGHRS and CDR2 YFSETQ come from the germline V gene. In nucleotides, the CDR3 is TGCGCCAGCAGCTTCGACAGTCCCACTGGGGAGCTGTTTTTT. This sequence encodes CASSFDSPTGELFF.

The V call is TRBV7-8, the J call TRBJ2-7; D uncertain. CDR1 SGHVS and CDR2 FQNEAQ come from the germline V gene. This CDR3 is 15 amino acids long. Between the trimmed V and J ends, which lost 1 base and 0 bases, there was a span of 10 bases. CDR3 in amino acids: CASSLESALSYEQYF. The CDR3 nucleotides are TGTGCCAGCAGCTTAGAATCAGCCCTCTCCTACGAGCAGTACTTC.

The chain recombines TRBV7-2 with TRBJ1-5; the D is unclear. The CDR3 runs to 14 residues. The V gene lost 1 base and the J gene lost 6 bases, with 10 bases spanning the gap. CDR1 and CDR2 (germline): SGHTA, FQGNSA. This chain's CDR3 is CASSLVRGPQPQHF. As DNA, the CDR3 is TGTGCCAGCAGCTTAGTACGGGGTCCTCAGCCCCAGCATTTT.